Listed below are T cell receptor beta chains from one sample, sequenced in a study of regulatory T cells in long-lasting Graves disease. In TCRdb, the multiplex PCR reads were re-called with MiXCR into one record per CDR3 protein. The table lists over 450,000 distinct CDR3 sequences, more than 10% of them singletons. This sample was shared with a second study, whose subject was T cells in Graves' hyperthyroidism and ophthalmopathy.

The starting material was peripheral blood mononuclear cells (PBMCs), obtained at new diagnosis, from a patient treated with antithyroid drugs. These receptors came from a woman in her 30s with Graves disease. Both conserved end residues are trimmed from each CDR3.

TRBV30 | AWSLAGSPDTQY
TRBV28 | ASRMTENTEAF
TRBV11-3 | ASSLQLAGLGSGELF
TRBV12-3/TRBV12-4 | ASSYGPPQGVYEQY
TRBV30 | AWSVGSSYEQY
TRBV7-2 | VSSPDRGESNQPQH
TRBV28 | ASRTGGALAKNIQY
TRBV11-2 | ASSPWVTGENSPLH
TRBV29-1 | SVEERKYNEQF
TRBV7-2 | ASSLRTSAKLEQF
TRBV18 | ASSGSNGNTIY
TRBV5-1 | ASSLTPRGYNEQF
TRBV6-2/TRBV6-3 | ASTNRVATNEQY
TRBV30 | AWSQSVNQPQH
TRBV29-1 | SVSMTSGYEQY
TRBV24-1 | ATSDFRDEQY
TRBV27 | ASSPPGGGRYGYT
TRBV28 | ASSLQGGDEQF
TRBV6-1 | ASRRSLDAGNTIY
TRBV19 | ASGLRYEQY
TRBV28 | ASTPWGGWVGDSNQPQH
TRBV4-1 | ASSQEYRTGFNEQY
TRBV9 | ASSVGGRGKGEQF
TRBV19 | ASSIKYGTSGRGNEQF
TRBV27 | ASSLRVLAGGQETQY
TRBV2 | ASSEGGKFIHEQF
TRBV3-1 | ASSQDYTVGTEAF
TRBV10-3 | AISARDEQY
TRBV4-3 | ASSPMRSGANVLT
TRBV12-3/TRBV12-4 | ASSRSGNTIY
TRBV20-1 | SARPRGGGWNEQF
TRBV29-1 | SGRIQSGLGTDTQY
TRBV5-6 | ASSLGISNQPQH
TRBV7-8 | ASSIDSGSPQETQY
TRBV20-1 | SASQIGGVPYEQY
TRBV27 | ASSSPRTGMDTQY
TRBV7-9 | ASSKDGGRYEQY
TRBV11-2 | ASSLNAGLVYEQY
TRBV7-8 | ASSHPGYGYT
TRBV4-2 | ASSLSTGVGGANTEAF
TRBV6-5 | ASSYSQGSQPQH
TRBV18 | ASSPGQSNEQY
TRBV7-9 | ASSLALGMDGYT
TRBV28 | ASSKRAGLRNQPQH